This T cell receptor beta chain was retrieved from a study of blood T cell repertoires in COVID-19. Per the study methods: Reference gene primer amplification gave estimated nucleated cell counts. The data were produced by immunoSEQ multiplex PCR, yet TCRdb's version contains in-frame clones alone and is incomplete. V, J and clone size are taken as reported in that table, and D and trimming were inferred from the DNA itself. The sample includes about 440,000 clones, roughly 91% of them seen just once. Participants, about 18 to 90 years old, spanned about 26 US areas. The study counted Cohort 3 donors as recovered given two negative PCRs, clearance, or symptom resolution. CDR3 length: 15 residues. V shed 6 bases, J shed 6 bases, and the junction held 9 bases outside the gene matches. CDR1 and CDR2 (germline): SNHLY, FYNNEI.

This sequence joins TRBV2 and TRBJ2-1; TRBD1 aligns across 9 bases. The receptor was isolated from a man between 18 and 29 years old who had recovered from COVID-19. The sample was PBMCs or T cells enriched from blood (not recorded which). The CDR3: CASRRAGTGLNEQFF. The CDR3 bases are TGTGCCAGCAGGAGGGCCGGGACAGGGCTCAATGAGCAGTTCTTC.